Listed here are 19 T cell receptor beta chains from one sample, sequenced in a study of vaccination and CD4 T cells after COVID-19. Regarding treatment: approximately 9-day PBMC culture with coronavirus spike peptide pools or control peptides (ViraFEST assay). No antigen has been assigned to these receptors. An Oncomine TCR Beta short-read assay was used to sequence the DNA from cultured CD4+ T cells. TCRdb analysed the PCR reads with MiXCR anew, one entry per CDR3 protein. The repertoire holds 9,500 to 11,000 distinct CDR3 sequences, about a quarter seen once, with around 24% in the top ten. The material was CD4+ T cells from blood, cultured in vitro, obtained after SARS-CoV-2 vaccination. Receptors originate from a human donor who had recovered from COVID-19.

This clonotype counts as medium-sized. This chain joins TRBV20-1 and TRBJ2-7, with 7 nucleotides matching TRBD2. This CDR3 spans 13 amino acids. Germline lookup yields CDR1 DFQATT and CDR2 SNEGSKA (reference sequence). J lost 2 bases, V lost 1 base, and 2 bases had no gene match. In DNA, the CDR3 is TGCAGTGCTAGAGGGCGGGGGACCTACGAGCAGTACTTC. Translating gives CSARGRGTYEQYF.

This clonotype has a single count. Its ends do not fully match the called genes, so a read error is possible. The genes are TRBV7-9 and TRBJ2-1, with 11 bases identical to TRBD2. This CDR3 region has 14 residues. Germline lookup yields CDR1 SEHNR and CDR2 FQNEAQ (reference sequence). CDR3 protein: CASSLALAGGPKFF. In DNA, the CDR3 is TGTGCCAGCAGCCTAGCATTAGCGGGAGGGCCGAAGTTCTTC.

By frequency in the sample, this clonotype is medium-sized. V is TRBV7-6 and J is TRBJ1-2, with 11 bases fitting TRBD1. CDR3 length: 14 residues. Looked up from germline, CDR1 is SGHVS and CDR2 is FNYEAQ. V trimming: 5 bases; J trimming: 5 bases; junction bases outside the gene matches: 4. The CDR3 DNA follows: TGTGCCAGCAGCCCTAGGGACAGGGGGTATGGCTACACCTTC. Protein product: CASSPRDRGYGYTF.

This clonotype was detected a few times. The rearrangement links TRBV21-1 to TRBJ2-7; the listed D gene, TRBD1, was not tested against the DNA. TRBV21-1 is designated a pseudogene. The CDR3 has 17 amino acids. CDR3 DNA: TGTGCCAGCAGCAAACACCGTAGACAGGGCCTTTCCTACGAGCAGTACTTC. Protein: CASSKHRRQGLSYEQYF.

This sequence joins TRBV28 and TRBJ2-5, with D possibly being TRBD1 (6 bases). V was trimmed by 4 bases and J by 2 bases, leaving 11 bases between them. CDR3 size: 14 residues. Germline V CDR1 and CDR2: MDHEN, SYDVKM. CDR3 sequence: CASSWDIRQETQYF. Written as DNA, the CDR3 is TGTGCCAGCAGTTGGGACATACGACAAGAGACCCAGTACTTC.

The V call is TRBV11-3, the J call TRBJ2-7; D remains unclear. The CDR3 length is 15 residues. The V end was cut by 5 bases, the J end by 2 bases, with 16 bases between. CDR1 is SGHNT and CDR2 is YENEEA in the germline V gene. The CDR3: CASSPKASSAYEQYF. The DNA for the CDR3 is TGTGCCAGCAGCCCTAAGGCCTCCTCGGCCTACGAGCAGTACTTC. The variable domain in full, completed from reference TRBV11-3 and TRBJ2-7, reads EAGVVQSPRYKIIEKKQPVAFWCNPISGHNTLYWYLQNLGQGPELLIRYENEEAVDDSQLPKDRFSAERLKGVDSTLKIQPAELGDSAVYLCASSPKASSAYEQYFGPGTRLTVT.

This clonotype was seen a few times. V usage is TRBV27 and J usage is TRBJ1-1, with 8 bases identical to TRBD1. CDR3 length: 15 residues. CDR1 and CDR2 (germline): MNHEY, SMNVEV (reference sequence). V lost 5 bases and J lost 5; bases outside the gene matches: 10. CDR3 nucleotide sequence: TGTGCCAGCAGTCCCACCGGACAGGGAATAACTGAAGCTTTCTTT. This sequence encodes CASSPTGQGITEAFF.

The rearrangement uses TRBV6-1 and TRBJ1-1; 8 bases line up with TRBD1. CDR1 MNHNS and CDR2 SASEGT come from the germline V gene. The CDR3 length is 14 residues. Trimming removed 5 bases from V and 5 bases from J; junction bases left unmatched: 7. The CDR3, as DNA: TGTGCCAGCAGTACCCGGACAGGGCGAACTGAAGCTTTCTTT. It specifies CASSTRTGRTEAFF.

This clonotype has more than one count but fewer than ten. The chain joins TRBV5-4 to TRBJ1-2; no firm D call. V lost 1 base to trimming and J lost 4 bases, with 11 bases between them. CDR1 SGHNT and CDR2 YYREEE come from the germline V gene (reference sequence). The CDR3 consists of 14 residues. The CDR3 coding sequence is TGTGCCAGCAGCTTGCTTGCAGAGAGCTATGGCTACACCTTC. Its translation is CASSLLAESYGYTF.

This clonotype was observed a handful of times. For the CDR3, the DNA is TGCAGCGTTGAGGGTGCGGGGGCCCCCCAAGAGACCCAGTACTTC. The encoded protein is CSVEGAGAPQETQYF. V and J are TRBV29-1 and TRBJ2-5; a weak D match, TRBD2 (7 bases). Per the germline V gene, CDR1 is SQVTM and CDR2 is ANQGSEA. The CDR3 loop spans 15 amino acids. With 3 bases removed from V and 1 base from J, the gap between germline ends came to 15 bases.

V usage is TRBV7-9 and J usage is TRBJ2-3, with TRBD1 matching 7 bases. This CDR3 region has 15 residues. The junction had 5 bases not matched to a gene; V was cut back by 5 bases and J by 0 bases. Per the germline V gene, CDR1 is SEHNR and CDR2 is FQNEAQ (reference sequence). The CDR3 nucleotides are TGTGCCAGCAGCCCGGGACAGACTAGCACAGATACGCAGTATTTT. It translates to CASSPGQTSTDTQYF.

The genes are TRBV7-9 and TRBJ2-3, with D perhaps matching TRBD2 (7 bases). Germline CDR1 SEHNR, CDR2 FQNEAQ (reference sequence). CDR3 length: 15 residues. V was pared by 5 bases and J by 8 bases, with 20 bases between. DNA of the CDR3: TGTGCCAGCAGCCATTCGGGCGAGGGGGAGGGTACGCAGTATTTT. The encoded protein is CASSHSGEGEGTQYF.

V usage is TRBV20-1 and J usage is TRBJ2-7; 7 nucleotides match TRBD1. From germline, CDR1 is DFQATT and CDR2 SNEGSKA (reference sequence). V trimming: 3 bases; J trimming: 5 bases; junction bases outside the gene matches: 4. This CDR3 region has 12 residues. The CDR3 is CSARRQGHEQYF. In DNA, the CDR3 is TGCAGTGCTAGGCGACAGGGCCACGAGCAGTACTTC.

This clonotype has more than one count but fewer than ten. The chain recombines TRBV28 with TRBJ2-1; TRBD2 agrees at 9 bases. In germline, CDR1 is MDHEN, CDR2 SYDVKM. This CDR3 is built from 15 residues. V shed 6 bases and J 11 bases; nucleotides not matched to a gene: 14. CDR3 sequence reads: CASSLRGSTSGQQFF. CDR3 nucleotide sequence: TGTGCCAGCAGCCTAAGGGGTTCCACTAGCGGGCAGCAGTTCTTC.

The gene calls are TRBV6-5 and TRBJ2-6; D perhaps matches TRBD1 (5 bases). The CDR3 spans 16 residues. The germline V gene encodes CDR1 MNHEY and CDR2 SVGAGI. The V end lost 0 bases, the J end lost 0 bases, and 6 bases lay between the germline ends. The CDR3 is CASSYSTVSGANVLTF. The CDR3 nucleotides are TGTGCCAGCAGTTACTCGACAGTCTCTGGGGCCAACGTCCTGACTTTC.

This chain links TRBV7-8 with TRBJ2-7; D not certain. Germline loops: CDR1 SGHVS, CDR2 FQNEAQ. This CDR3 contains 12 residues. Trimming removed 2 bases from V and 5 bases from J, with 7 bases in between. CDR3 region: CASSLQGHEQYF. In DNA, the CDR3 is TGTGCCAGCAGCTTACAAGGACACGAGCAGTACTTC. Complete variable domain (other parts from reference TRBV7-8 and TRBJ2-7): GAGVSQSPRYKVAKRGQDVALRCDPISGHVSLFWYQQALGQGPEFLTYFQNEAQLDKSGLPSDRFFAERPEGSVSTLKIQRTQQEDSAVYLCASSLQGHEQYFGPGTRLTVT.

The J gene is TRBJ2-7, the V gene TRBV18, with D uncertain. CDR1 and CDR2 from the germline V gene are KGHSH and LQKENI. This CDR3 contains 15 residues. Trimming removed 5 bases from V and 4 bases from J, with 18 bases in between. The CDR3, as DNA: TGTGCCAGCTCAGGGTCGGCAACTAAGGGATACGAGCAGTACTTC. The encoded protein is CASSGSATKGYEQYF.

The rearrangement links TRBV11-3 to TRBJ2-3; 9 bases are shared with TRBD2. V was pared by 1 base and J by 4 bases, with 3 bases of the junction left unmatched. This CDR3 region has 15 residues. Germline assignment: CDR1 SGHNT and CDR2 YENEEA. The CDR3 DNA reads as TGTGCCAGCAGCTTAGGTAGCGGGAGTCCAGATACGCAGTATTTT. Amino acid sequence: CASSLGSGSPDTQYF.

This clonotype was observed a handful of times. The chain employs TRBV20-1 and TRBJ2-1; D not certain. Germline loops: CDR1 DFQATT, CDR2 SNEGSKA (reference sequence). V lost 6 bases, J lost 0 bases, and 12 bases lay in between. The CDR3 extends over 14 amino acids. The CDR3 DNA is TGCAGTGCATCGGGCTTAAGCTCCTACAATGAGCAGTTCTTC. Its translation: CSASGLSSYNEQFF.